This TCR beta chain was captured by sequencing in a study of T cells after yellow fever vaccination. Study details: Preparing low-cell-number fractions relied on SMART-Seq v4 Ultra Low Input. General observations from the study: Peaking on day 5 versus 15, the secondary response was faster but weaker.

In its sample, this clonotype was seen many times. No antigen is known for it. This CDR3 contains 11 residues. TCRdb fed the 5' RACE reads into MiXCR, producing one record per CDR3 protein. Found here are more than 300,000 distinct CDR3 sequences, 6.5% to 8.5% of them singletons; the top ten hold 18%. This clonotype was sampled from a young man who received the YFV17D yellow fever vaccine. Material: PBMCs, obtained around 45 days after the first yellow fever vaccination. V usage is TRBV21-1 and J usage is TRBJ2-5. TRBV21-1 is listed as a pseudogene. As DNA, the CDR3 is TGTGCCAGCAGCAAAGTGGAGACCCAGTACTTC. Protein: CASSKVETQYF.